The rows below give T cell receptor beta chains drawn from one sample of a study of vaccination effects on CD4 cells after COVID-19. Data came from immunoSEQ multiplex PCR; TCRdb stores just in-frame clones and leaves some out. In the table there are around 11,000 clones, about 74% of which are singletons. Antigens for these TCRs are unknown. Source: CD4+ T cells from PBMCs cultured with HCoV-229E spike peptides, taken before COVID-19 vaccination. The receptor set was obtained from a human donor who received a COVID-19 vaccine. The CDR3 runs from the conserved cysteine through the conserved F or W. The D gene is left open where the match is weak. A row's size may be missing; if present it is once, few, many or a size class.

>TRBV3-1/TRBV3-2|few|NA|TRBJ1-1
TGTGCCAGCAGCCAAGTAGCGTTGAACACTGAAGCTTTCTTT
CASSQVALNTEAFF
>TRBV5-4|NA|TRBD2|TRBJ2-1
TGTGCCAGCAGCCCCGGGGCGAGCGGGGGGGCCAGCCGAGAGCAGTTCTTC
CASSPGASGGASREQFF
>TRBV5-6|NA|NA|TRBJ1-1
TGTGCCAGCAGCTTTTGGTCAGGGGTAAGGAACACTGAAGCTTTCTTT
CASSFWSGVRNTEAFF
>TRBV4-2|NA|NA|TRBJ2-7
TGTGCCAGCAGCCTCACGGGGCAGTTCTACGAGCAGTACTTC
CASSLTGQFYEQYF
>TRBV5-1|once|NA|TRBJ2-5
TGCGCCAGCAGCTTCGGACCCCCCGGGTACCAAGAGACCCAGTACTTC
CASSFGPPGYQETQYF
>TRBV6-5|few|NA|TRBJ1-1
TGTGCCAGCAGTTCAGGGACACCGAACACTGAAGCTTTCTTT
CASSSGTPNTEAFF
>TRBV12-5|NA|TRBD1|TRBJ2-1
TGTGCTAGTGGTTTGTACACCGTCGACCGGGACAGGGGTGACAATGAGCAGTTCTTC
CASGLYTVDRDRGDNEQFF
>TRBV19|NA|TRBD1|TRBJ2-2
TGTGCCAGTAGTATGGGGACAGGGGGCACCGGGGAGCTGTTTTTT
CASSMGTGGTGELFF
>TRBV7-7|NA|TRBD2|TRBJ2-5
TGTGCTAGCAGCCCTACTAGCGGGCGGGTGACCCAGTACTTC
CASSPTSGRVTQYF
>TRBV14|NA|NA|TRBJ1-2
TGTGCCAGCAGCCGGAACCGGGACTCGATTTCTAACTATGGCTACACCTTC
CASSRNRDSISNYGYTF
>TRBV3-1/TRBV3-2|NA|NA|TRBJ2-3
TGTGCCAGCAGCCTGGTCAGGGCTACGCCTGGCACAGATACGCAGTATTTT
CASSLVRATPGTDTQYF
>TRBV7-2|NA|NA|TRBJ2-2
TGTGCCAGCAGCTTCAGGATCGCCGGGGAGCTGTTTTTT
CASSFRIAGELFF
>TRBV13|NA|TRBD1|TRBJ1-2
TGTGCCAGCAAGAGGGCAGGGGGCGGGTATGGCTACACCTTC
CASKRAGGGYGYTF
>TRBV5-4|NA|TRBD2|TRBJ2-4
TGTGCCAGCAGCCAATACCAGACTAGCGGGAGGGGAAACATTCAGTACTTC
CASSQYQTSGRGNIQYF
>TRBV4-3|NA|NA|TRBJ2-2
TGCGCCAGCAGCCAAGAAGGGACTCCCACCGGGGAGCTGTTTTTT
CASSQEGTPTGELFF
>TRBV4-1|once|TRBD1|TRBJ2-5
TGCGCCAGCAGCCGAGGGGGCGTAGAGACCCAGTACTTC
CASSRGGVETQYF
>TRBV7-9|medium-sized|NA|TRBJ2-3
TGTGCCAGCAGCCCTAGGGGCCCAGATACGCAGTATTTT
CASSPRGPDTQYF
>TRBV6-2/TRBV6-3|NA|TRBD2|TRBJ2-1
TGTGCCAGCAGTTACTCTGGTAGCGGGGGGGCGACGCAGTTCTTC
CASSYSGSGGATQFF
>TRBV11-2|few|NA|TRBJ1-6
TGTGCCAGCACCCTCACTGGGGGCTATAATTCACCCCTCCACTTT
CASTLTGGYNSPLHF
>TRBV7-2|NA|NA|TRBJ2-3
TGTGCCAGCAGCTTAGCGACTACAAGGACAGATACGCAGTATTTT
CASSLATTRTDTQYF
>TRBV11-2|NA|TRBD2|TRBJ2-1
TGTGCCAGCAGCCCCAGACTAGCGGGGGGACCCTACAATGAGCAGTTCTTC
CASSPRLAGGPYNEQFF
>TRBV19|few|NA|TRBJ2-1
TGTGCCAGTAGTATAGACCGGACCTACAATGAGCAGTTCTTC
CASSIDRTYNEQFF
>TRBV7-7|NA|NA|TRBJ2-1
TGTGCTAGCAGCTTGGATAGACCGAGTGAGCAGTTCTTC
CASSLDRPSEQFF
>TRBV7-2|NA|TRBD1|TRBJ2-2
TGTGCCAGCAGCTTAGCTGCACGCCGACAGGGAAGCGCCGGGGAGCTGTTTTTT
CASSLAARRQGSAGELFF
>TRBV7-2|few|TRBD1|TRBJ1-2
TGTGCCAGCAGCTCCCACAGGGGTGGCTACACCTTC
CASSSHRGGYTF
>TRBV4-1|few|TRBD2|TRBJ2-5
TGCGCCAGCAGCCACCGACTAGCGGGGGGCCAGGGGGAGACCCAGTACTTC
CASSHRLAGGQGETQYF
>TRBV5-6|NA|TRBD2|TRBJ2-7
TGTGCCAGCAGTCAACTAGCGGGGGGGACCTACGAGCAGTACTTC
CASSQLAGGTYEQYF
>TRBV19|NA|TRBD1|TRBJ1-1
TGTGCCAGTAGTATGGCAGGGGGGATGGCCGACACTGAAGCTTTCTTT
CASSMAGGMADTEAFF
>TRBV12-3/TRBV12-4|NA|TRBD1|TRBJ2-7
TGTGCCAGCAGTGCCGACAGGGGCTACGAGCAGTACTTC
CASSADRGYEQYF
>TRBV4-1|NA|TRBD2|TRBJ2-1
TGCGCCAGCAGCCGCGGACTAGCGGGAGTGTCCTACAATGAGCAGTTCTTC
CASSRGLAGVSYNEQFF
>TRBV9|NA|NA|TRBJ2-6
TGTGCCAGCAGCGTAGCCTTGAGCTCTGGGGCCAACGTCCTGACTTTC
CASSVALSSGANVLTF
>TRBV27|NA|NA|TRBJ2-4
TGTGCCAGCAGCCCCGCGGAAGGTAGGAACAATCAGTACTTC
CASSPAEGRNNQYF
>TRBV4-2|NA|NA|TRBJ1-6
TGTGCCAGCAGCCAAGATAGAGGGGGCTCCTATAATTCACCCCTCCACTTT
CASSQDRGGSYNSPLHF
>TRBV10-2|NA|TRBD1|TRBJ2-7
TGCGCCAGCAGAGGGACAGGGGACTACGAGCAGTACTTC
CASRGTGDYEQYF
>TRBV2|NA|TRBD2|TRBJ2-1
TGTGCCAGCAGCTACCAACTAGCGGGGGGTAACAATGAGCAGTTCTTC
CASSYQLAGGNNEQFF
>TRBV6-1|few|NA|TRBJ2-7
TGTGCCAGCAGTGAAGCGCTGGGGGAGTCGTACTACGAGCAGTACTTC
CASSEALGESYYEQYF
>TRBV9|NA|NA|TRBJ2-7
TGTGCCAGCAGCGTAGGTCCGGGCTCCTACGAGCAGTACTTC
CASSVGPGSYEQYF
>TRBV19|NA|NA|TRBJ1-4
TGTGCCAGTAGTAGCCCTGCTATGGGTGAAAAACTGTTTTTT
CASSSPAMGEKLFF
>TRBV5-4|few|NA|TRBJ1-6
TGTGCCAGCAGCTTGGATAATTCACCCCTCCACTTT
CASSLDNSPLHF
>TRBV7-6|NA|NA|TRBJ2-1
TGTGCCAGCAGCTTATCCGGCCGGCCCAATGAGCAGTTCTTC
CASSLSGRPNEQFF
>TRBV5-1|NA|TRBD2|TRBJ2-7
TGCGCCAGCAGCTTTGGGGACGGACTAGCGGAGCAGTACTTC
CASSFGDGLAEQYF
>TRBV5-1|NA|TRBD2|TRBJ2-4
TGCGCCAGCAGCTTTAACCCAGCGGGAGGGCCCAAAAACATTCAGTACTTC
CASSFNPAGGPKNIQYF
>TRBV10-3|NA|TRBD1|TRBJ1-5
TGTGCCGCCGACAGGGCCTATAGCAATCAGCCCCAGCATTTT
CAADRAYSNQPQHF
>TRBV18|NA|TRBD1|TRBJ1-6
TGTGCCAGCTCATCAAGGGACAGGGGGGATAATTCACCCCTCCACTTT
CASSSRDRGDNSPLHF
>TRBV7-2|NA|TRBD1|TRBJ2-7
TGTGCCAGCAGCTTAGGGACAGGGAACTACGAGCAGTACTTC
CASSLGTGNYEQYF
>TRBV6-5|NA|NA|TRBJ1-1
TGTGCCAGCAGTTTACAGGGAAAAGCTTTCTTT
CASSLQGKAFF
>TRBV4-1|few|NA|TRBJ1-1
TGCGCCAGCAGCCAAGATGGACAGTTTATGAACACTGAAGCTTTCTTT
CASSQDGQFMNTEAFF
>TRBV6-1|NA|TRBD1|TRBJ2-2
TGTGCCAGCAGTGAGACAGGGACCGGGGAGCTGTTTTTT
CASSETGTGELFF
>TRBV9|few|NA|TRBJ2-2
TGTGCCAGCAGCGAGCAGACAACCAACACCGGGGAGCTGTTTTTT
CASSEQTTNTGELFF
>TRBV2|NA|NA|TRBJ1-3
TGTGCCAGCAGTGAAGCCCGGGGGTCTGGAAACACCATATATTTT
CASSEARGSGNTIYF
>TRBV18|NA|NA|TRBJ1-4
TGTGCCAGCTCACGCAACTCCCGACGGGGGGCAGCTAATGAAAAACTGTTTTTT
CASSRNSRRGAANEKLFF
>TRBV10-3|NA|TRBD2|TRBJ2-7
TGTGCCATCAGTAGCGGGAGTTACGAGCAGTACTTC
CAISSGSYEQYF
>TRBV7-9|NA|TRBD1|TRBJ1-1
TGTGCCAGCAGCTCCCAGGGGGTCATGAACACTGAAGCTTTCTTT
CASSSQGVMNTEAFF